Detailed here is one T cell receptor beta chain. This CDR3 is 15 amino acids long. V was shortened by 5 bases and J by 9 bases, with 22 bases between the two germline ends. The germline V gene has CDR1 SGHAT and CDR2 FQNNGV. This sample is drawn from a study of blood T cell repertoires in COVID-19. The authors' processing: Amplifying reference gene primers gave estimates of nucleated cell counts. Using immunoSEQ multiplex PCR, the repertoire was profiled, and TCRdb retains in-frame clones only, with some absent. V, J and clone size derive from that table, while D and trimming were established from the DNA sequence. The sample carries just over 300,000 clones, 75% to 90% recorded once.

The receptor comes from a man aged 18 to 35 with active or convalescent COVID-19. The genes are TRBV11-2 and TRBJ2-5; D is possibly TRBD2 (5 bases). Sequenced sample: peripheral blood. The CDR3 here is CASSPQRAAGRAQYF. DNA for the CDR3: TGTGCCAGCAGCCCGCAGAGGGCAGCCGGTAGGGCCCAGTACTTC.